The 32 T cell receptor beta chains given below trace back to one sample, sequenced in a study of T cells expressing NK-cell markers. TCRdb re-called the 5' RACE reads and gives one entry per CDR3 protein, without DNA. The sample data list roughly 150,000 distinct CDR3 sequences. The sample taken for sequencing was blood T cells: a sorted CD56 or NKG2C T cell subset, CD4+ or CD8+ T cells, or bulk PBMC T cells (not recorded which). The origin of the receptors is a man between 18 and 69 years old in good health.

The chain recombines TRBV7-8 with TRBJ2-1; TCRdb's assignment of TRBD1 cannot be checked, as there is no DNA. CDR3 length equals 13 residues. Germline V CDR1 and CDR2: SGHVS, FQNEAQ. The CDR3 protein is CASSLAPGNEQFF.

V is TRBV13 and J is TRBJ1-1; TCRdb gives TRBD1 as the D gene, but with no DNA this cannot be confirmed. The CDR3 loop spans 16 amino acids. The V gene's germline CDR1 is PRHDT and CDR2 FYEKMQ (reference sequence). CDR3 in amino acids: CASSPGTGWLGTEAFF.

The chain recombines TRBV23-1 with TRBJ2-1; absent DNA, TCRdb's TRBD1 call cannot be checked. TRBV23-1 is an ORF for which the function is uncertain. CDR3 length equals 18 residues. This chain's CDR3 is CASSQSPRVAGLDNEQFF.

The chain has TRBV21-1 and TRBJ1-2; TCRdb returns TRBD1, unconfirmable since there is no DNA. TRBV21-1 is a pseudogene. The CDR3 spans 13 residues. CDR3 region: CASLTRDRVGYTF.

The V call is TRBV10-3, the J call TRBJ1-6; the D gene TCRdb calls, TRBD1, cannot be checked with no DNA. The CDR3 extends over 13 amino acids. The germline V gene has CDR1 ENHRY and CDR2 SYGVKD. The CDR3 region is CAISGTSSSPLHF.

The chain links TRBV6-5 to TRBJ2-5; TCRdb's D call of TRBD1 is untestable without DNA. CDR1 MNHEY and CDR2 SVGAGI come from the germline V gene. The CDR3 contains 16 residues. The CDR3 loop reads CASSHPGTTYQETQYF.

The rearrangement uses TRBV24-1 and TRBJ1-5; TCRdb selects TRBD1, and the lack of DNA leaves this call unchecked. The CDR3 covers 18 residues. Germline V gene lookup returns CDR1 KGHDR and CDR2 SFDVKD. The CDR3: CATSDFCGVGGNNQPQHF.

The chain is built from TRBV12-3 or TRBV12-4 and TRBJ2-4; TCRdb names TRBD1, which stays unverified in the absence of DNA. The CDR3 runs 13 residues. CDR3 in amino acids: CASLDSIGNIQYF.

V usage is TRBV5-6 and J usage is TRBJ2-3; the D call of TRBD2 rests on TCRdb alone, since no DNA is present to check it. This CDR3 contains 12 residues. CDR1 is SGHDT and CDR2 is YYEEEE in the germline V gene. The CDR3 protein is CASSGGPDTQYF.

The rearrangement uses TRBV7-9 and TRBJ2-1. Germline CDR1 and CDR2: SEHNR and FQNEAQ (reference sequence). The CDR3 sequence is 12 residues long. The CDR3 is CASSLDDLEQFF.

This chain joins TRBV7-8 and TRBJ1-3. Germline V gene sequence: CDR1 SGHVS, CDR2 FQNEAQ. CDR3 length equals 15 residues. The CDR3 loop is CASSSSGSSGNTIYF.

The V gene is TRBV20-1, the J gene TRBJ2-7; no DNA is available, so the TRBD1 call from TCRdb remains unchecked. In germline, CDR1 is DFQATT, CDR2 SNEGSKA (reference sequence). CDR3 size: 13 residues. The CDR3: CSAGQGGIYEQYF.

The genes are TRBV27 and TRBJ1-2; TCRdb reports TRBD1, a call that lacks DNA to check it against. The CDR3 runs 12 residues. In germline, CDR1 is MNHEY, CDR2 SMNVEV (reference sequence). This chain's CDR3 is CASSDRADGYTF.

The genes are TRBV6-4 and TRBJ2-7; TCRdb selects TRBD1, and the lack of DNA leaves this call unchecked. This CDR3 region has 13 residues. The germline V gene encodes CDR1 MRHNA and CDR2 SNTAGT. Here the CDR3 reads CASRMDNPFEQYF.

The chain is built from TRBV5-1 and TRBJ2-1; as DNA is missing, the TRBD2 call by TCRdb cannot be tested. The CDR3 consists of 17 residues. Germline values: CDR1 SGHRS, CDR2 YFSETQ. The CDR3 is CASRFWYSGGPGNEQFF.

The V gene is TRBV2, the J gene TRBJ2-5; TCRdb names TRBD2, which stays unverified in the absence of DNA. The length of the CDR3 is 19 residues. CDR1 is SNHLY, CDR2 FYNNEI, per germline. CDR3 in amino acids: CASSGGTSGGTVFYVTQYF.

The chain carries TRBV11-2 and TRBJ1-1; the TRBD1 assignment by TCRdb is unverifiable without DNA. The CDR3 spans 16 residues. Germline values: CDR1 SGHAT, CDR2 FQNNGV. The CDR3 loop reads CASSTRYRESNTEAFF. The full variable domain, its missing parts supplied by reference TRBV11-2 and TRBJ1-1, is EAGVAQSPRYKIIEKRQSVAFWCNPISGHATLYWYQQILGQGPKLLIQFQNNGVVDDSQLPKDRFSAERLKGVDSTLKIQPAKLEDSAVYLCASSTRYRESNTEAFFGQGTRLTVV.

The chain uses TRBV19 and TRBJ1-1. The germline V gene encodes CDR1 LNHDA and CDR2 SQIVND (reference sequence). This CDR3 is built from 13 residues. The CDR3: CASSILGSGEAFF.

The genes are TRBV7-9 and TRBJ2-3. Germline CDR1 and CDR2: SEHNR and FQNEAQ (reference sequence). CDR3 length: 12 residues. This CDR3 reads CASSSPTDTQYF.

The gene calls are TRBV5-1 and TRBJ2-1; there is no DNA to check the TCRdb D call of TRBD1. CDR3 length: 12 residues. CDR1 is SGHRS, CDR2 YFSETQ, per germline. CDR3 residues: CASATGGNEQFF. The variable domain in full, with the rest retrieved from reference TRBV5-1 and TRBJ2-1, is KAGVTQTPRYLIKTRGQQVTLSCSPISGHRSVSWYQQTPGQGLQFLFEYFSETQRNKGNFPGRFSGRQFSNSRSEMNVSTLELGDSALYLCASATGGNEQFFGPGTRLTVL.

The CDR3 region is CASSHRDRGSGEQFF. The J gene is TRBJ2-1, the V gene TRBV13; TCRdb lists TRBD1, though no DNA is available to test this call. The CDR3 loop spans 15 amino acids. Germline V gives CDR1 PRHDT, CDR2 FYEKMQ (reference sequence).

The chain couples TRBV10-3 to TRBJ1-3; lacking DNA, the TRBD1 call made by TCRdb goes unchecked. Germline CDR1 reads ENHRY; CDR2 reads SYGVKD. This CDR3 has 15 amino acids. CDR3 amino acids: CAISPTGTSGNTIYF.

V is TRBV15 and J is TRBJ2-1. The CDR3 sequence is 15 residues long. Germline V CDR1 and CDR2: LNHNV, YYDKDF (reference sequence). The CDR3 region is CATSRVANSYNEQFF.

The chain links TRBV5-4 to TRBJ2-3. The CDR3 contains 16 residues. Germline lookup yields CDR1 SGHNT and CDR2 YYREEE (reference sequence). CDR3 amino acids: CASSFDLAGATDTQYF.

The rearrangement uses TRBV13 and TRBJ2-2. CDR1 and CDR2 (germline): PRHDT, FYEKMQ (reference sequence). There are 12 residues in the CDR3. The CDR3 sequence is CASSVGDGELFF.

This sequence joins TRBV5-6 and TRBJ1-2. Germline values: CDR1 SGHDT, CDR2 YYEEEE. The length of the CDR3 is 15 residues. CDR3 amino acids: CASSLITTANYGYTF.

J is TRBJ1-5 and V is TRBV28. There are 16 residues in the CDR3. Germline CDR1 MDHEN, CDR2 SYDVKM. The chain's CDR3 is CASSSQGRVSNQPQHF.

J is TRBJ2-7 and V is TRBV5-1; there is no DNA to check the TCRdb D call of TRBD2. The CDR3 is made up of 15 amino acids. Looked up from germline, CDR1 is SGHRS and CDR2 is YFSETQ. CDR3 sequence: CASSYEGLRGLEQYF. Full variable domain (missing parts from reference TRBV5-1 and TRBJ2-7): KAGVTQTPRYLIKTRGQQVTLSCSPISGHRSVSWYQQTPGQGLQFLFEYFSETQRNKGNFPGRFSGRQFSNSRSEMNVSTLELGDSALYLCASSYEGLRGLEQYFGPGTRLTVT.

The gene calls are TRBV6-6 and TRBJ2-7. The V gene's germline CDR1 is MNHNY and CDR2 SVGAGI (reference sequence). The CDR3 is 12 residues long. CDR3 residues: CASSYLAGEQYF.

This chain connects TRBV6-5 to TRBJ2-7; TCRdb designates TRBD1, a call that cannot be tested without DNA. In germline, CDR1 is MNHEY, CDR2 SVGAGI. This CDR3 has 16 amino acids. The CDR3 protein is CASSYSTREPSYEQYF.

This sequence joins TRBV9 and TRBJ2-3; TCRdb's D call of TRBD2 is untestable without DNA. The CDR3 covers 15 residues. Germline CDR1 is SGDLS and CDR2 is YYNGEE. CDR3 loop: CASSVTSGGGDTQYF. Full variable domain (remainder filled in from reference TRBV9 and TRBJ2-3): DSGVTQTPKHLITATGQRVTLRCSPRSGDLSVYWYQQSLDQGLQFLIQYYNGEERAKGNILERFSAQQFPDLHSELNLSSLELGDSALYFCASSVTSGGGDTQYFGPGTRLTVL.

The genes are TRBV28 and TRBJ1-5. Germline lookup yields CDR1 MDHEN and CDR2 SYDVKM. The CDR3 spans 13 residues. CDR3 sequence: CASSLQAHQPQHF.